This TCR beta chain was sequenced for a study of T cells in Graves' hyperthyroidism and ophthalmopathy. This clonotype was counted between two and nine times. The junction had 6 bases not matched to a gene; V was cut back by 5 bases and J by 2 bases. This CDR3 is 15 amino acids long. Germline loops: CDR1 LNHDA, CDR2 SQIVND (reference sequence). TCR beta CDR3 regions were amplified from RNA transcripts. The primer set for the first-round RT-PCR of the TCR CDR3 was HTBI. TCRdb redid the calling of the multiplex PCR reads with MiXCR, one entry per CDR3 protein. The sample holds about 130,000 distinct CDR3 sequences; roughly a fifth are singletons and the top ten take around two thirds.

The sequenced material came from blood. The sequence derives from a woman aged 45 to 65 with Graves' hyperthyroidism that later progressed to Graves' ophthalmopathy. This chain links TRBV19 with TRBJ2-3, with TRBD1 matching over 8 bases. The CDR3 sequence is CASSPQGAATDTQYF. The DNA for the CDR3 is TGTGCCAGTAGTCCCCAGGGGGCCGCCACAGATACGCAGTATTTT.